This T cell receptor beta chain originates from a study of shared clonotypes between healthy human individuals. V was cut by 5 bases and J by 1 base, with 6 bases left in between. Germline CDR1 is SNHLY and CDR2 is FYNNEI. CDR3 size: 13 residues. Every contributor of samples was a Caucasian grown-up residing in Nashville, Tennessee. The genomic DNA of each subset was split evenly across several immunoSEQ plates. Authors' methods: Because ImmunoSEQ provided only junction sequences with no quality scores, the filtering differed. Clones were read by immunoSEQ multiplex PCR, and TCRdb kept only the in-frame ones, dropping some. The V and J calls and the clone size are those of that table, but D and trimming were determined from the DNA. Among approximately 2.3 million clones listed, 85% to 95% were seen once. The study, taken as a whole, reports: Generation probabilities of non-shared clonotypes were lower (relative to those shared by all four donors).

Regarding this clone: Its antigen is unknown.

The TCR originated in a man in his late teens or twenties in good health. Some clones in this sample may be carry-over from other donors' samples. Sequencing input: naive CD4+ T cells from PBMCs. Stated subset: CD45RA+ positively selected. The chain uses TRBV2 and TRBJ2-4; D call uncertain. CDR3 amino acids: CASSIDAKNIQYF. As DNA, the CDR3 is TGTGCCAGCAGTATAGATGCCAAAAACATTCAGTACTTC.